The 26 T cell receptor beta chains in this list originate from one sample, sequenced in a study of blood T cells in healthy people across ages (dated by TCRdb to between 2014 and 2017). Library prep was done by 5' RACE. These reads were obtained on an Illumina HiSeq 2500. A second PCR of about 6 to 12 cycles was performed with a sample-barcoded 5' primer and a J-beta primer mix. TCRdb reanalyzed the raw reads on its own, using fastp at Q25 for trimming and MiXCR for clone calling, and kept in-frame beta chains. Rows are unified per CDR3 protein, each entry keeping the most common DNA and genes. In this sample the table shows 780,000 or so distinct CDR3 sequences, around 25% of which occur a single time. The ten most abundant clones make up under 4.5% of the sample. A further study also used this sample, focusing on T cells of mothers and their children.

Sequencing was carried out using blood. Receptor source: a boy aged 5-17 years in good health.

Only a few counts were recorded for this clonotype. The V call is TRBV4-2, the J call TRBJ1-2; a possible D gene is TRBD1 (5 bases). The V and J ends lost 0 bases and 9 bases respectively, with 11 bases between them. In germline, CDR1 is LGHNA, CDR2 YNFKEQ. The CDR3 has 13 residues. CDR3 residues: CASSQDWEGSYTF. CDR3 coding DNA: TGTGCCAGCAGCCAAGATTGGGAGGGGAGCTACACCTTC.

This clonotype has ten or more counts. The rearrangement links TRBV6-6 to TRBJ1-1, with D possibly being TRBD1 (5 bases). This CDR3 is built from 15 residues. Germline V gives CDR1 MNHNY, CDR2 SVGAGI (reference sequence). V lost 8 bases to trimming and J lost 2 bases, with 18 bases between them. CDR3 sequence: CASRTLGGKNTEAFF. CDR3 nucleotide sequence: TGTGCCAGCCGTACCCTGGGGGGGAAAAACACTGAAGCTTTCTTT.

This clonotype was observed a few times. V and J are TRBV2 and TRBJ1-1; D gene uncertain. The germline V gene has CDR1 SNHLY and CDR2 FYNNEI. V lost 6 bases and J 10 bases, leaving 15 bases between the germline ends. This CDR3 spans 12 amino acids. CDR3: CASSSGPGPAFF. Here the CDR3 DNA reads TGTGCCAGCAGCTCTGGACCCGGGCCAGCTTTCTTT.

This chain links TRBV5-5 with TRBJ2-5; weak D call: TRBD2 (6 bases). The J call may be wrong; the DNA end is better matched by TRBJ2-7. The CDR3 runs to 13 residues. Germline-derived CDR1 and CDR2 are SGHKS and YYEKEE (reference sequence). CDR3 in amino acids: CASSFGDWYEQYF. The CDR3 DNA follows: TGTGCCAGCAGCTTTGGGGACTGGTACGAGCAGTACTTC.

This chain uses TRBV7-2 with TRBJ2-3; D might be TRBD1 (6 bases). The V end lost 5 bases, the J end lost 2 bases, and 17 bases lay between the germline ends. There are 16 residues in the CDR3. Germline CDR1 and CDR2: SGHTA and FQGNSA. CDR3 nucleotides: TGTGCCAGCAGCCCCAAAAGGACAGCCCTCACAGATACGCAGTATTTT. Translating it yields CASSPKRTALTDTQYF.

The V and J genes are TRBV4-1 and TRBJ2-7; D gene uncertain. The CDR3 runs 13 residues. V was clipped by 1 base and J by 6 bases, with 10 bases between them. Germline CDR1 is MGHRA and CDR2 is YSYEKL. DNA of the CDR3: TGCGCCAGCAGCCAAGTGGTAGCTTTCGAGCAGTACTTC. Protein: CASSQVVAFEQYF.

This clonotype was detected only a few times. The chain combines TRBV7-2 with TRBJ2-2; D call uncertain. Germline V CDR1 and CDR2: SGHTA, FQGNSA. CDR3 size: 15 residues. The germline V and J ends were trimmed by 5 bases and 2 bases, with 12 bases remaining between them. The CDR3 spells CASSALRLNTGELFF. In DNA form, the CDR3 reads TGTGCCAGCAGCGCCCTAAGGTTAAACACCGGGGAGCTGTTTTTT.

Only a few counts were recorded for this clonotype. The V and J genes are TRBV11-2 and TRBJ2-5; D unclear. The DNA matches TRBJ2-7 better at its end, which makes the J call doubtful. Germline CDR1 is SGHAT and CDR2 is FQNNGV. The CDR3 is 15 residues long. The CDR3 loop reads CASSLSDTTAYEQYF. For the CDR3, the DNA is TGTGCCAGCAGCTTAAGTGATACCACAGCCTACGAGCAGTACTTC.

V and J are TRBV20-1 and TRBJ2-7, with TRBD2 matching 7 bases. This CDR3 region has 17 residues. V lost 1 base to trimming and J lost 0 bases; unmatched junction nucleotides: 12. CDR1 DFQATT and CDR2 SNEGSKA come from the germline V gene (reference sequence). CDR3 in DNA: TGCAGTGCTAGAGGCCGAGGGAGGGAGGGAACCTCCTACGAGCAGTACTTC. Its translation: CSARGRGREGTSYEQYF.

This clonotype has a handful of counts. The chain employs TRBV12-3 or TRBV12-4 and TRBJ2-1, with 8 bases fitting TRBD2. The CDR3 loop spans 16 amino acids. J lost 5 bases, V lost 5 bases, and 11 bases had no gene match. CDR3 bases: TGTGCCAGCAGTCTGCCTAGCGGGTTAAGAGACAATGAGCAGTTCTTC. It codes for CASSLPSGLRDNEQFF.

V is TRBV29-1 and J is TRBJ2-3; 8 nucleotides align to TRBD1. The germline gives CDR1 SQVTM, CDR2 ANQGSEA. Germline trimming cut 4 bases from V and 3 bases from J; bases unmatched to any gene: 3. The CDR3 consists of 13 residues. CDR3 sequence (DNA): TGCAGCGTTGCAGGGGGCGCGACAGATACGCAGTATTTT. Protein sequence: CSVAGGATDTQYF.

This clonotype has just a few counts. The J gene is TRBJ2-5, the V gene TRBV20-1, with D unclear. The end of the DNA fits TRBJ2-7 better, so the J call may be wrong. The CDR3 has 13 amino acids. Germline assignment: CDR1 DFQATT and CDR2 SNEGSKA (reference sequence). For the CDR3, the DNA is TGCAGTGCTTTGGCCGTTGGGCTTTACGAGCAGTACTTC. Translating gives CSALAVGLYEQYF.

The chain recombines TRBV10-3 with TRBJ2-1; D unclear. V dropped 0 bases and J dropped 0 bases, with 9 bases sitting between them. CDR1 and CDR2 from the germline V gene are ENHRY and SYGVKD. The CDR3 contains 16 residues. Written as DNA, the CDR3 is TGTGCCATCAGTGAGTCGACAAGTAGCTCCTACAATGAGCAGTTCTTC. Its protein product is CAISESTSSSYNEQFF.

The chain couples TRBV2 to TRBJ2-5, with 9 bases that match TRBD1. The DNA end is a closer match to TRBJ2-7, so the J assignment may be wrong. From germline, CDR1 is SNHLY and CDR2 FYNNEI. CDR3 length: 14 amino acids. The CDR3 sequence is CASSDDRGRNEQYF. DNA of the CDR3: TGTGCCAGCAGCGACGACAGGGGGAGGAACGAGCAGTACTTC.

V and J are TRBV20-1 and TRBJ2-1; 7 bases match TRBD2. Germline trimming cut 6 bases from V and 2 bases from J; bases unmatched to any gene: 7. Germline lookup yields CDR1 DFQATT and CDR2 SNEGSKA (reference sequence). The CDR3 covers 14 residues. The DNA of the CDR3 is TGCAGTGCGTCTCCAGCGGGAACCTACAATGAGCAGTTCTTC. It translates to CSASPAGTYNEQFF.

On this clonotype: At one boundary the junction diverges from the germline segment, which might be a read error. This chain uses TRBV12-3 or TRBV12-4 with TRBJ2-3; tentative D call: TRBD1 (5 bases). This CDR3 region has 15 residues. CDR3 sequence reads: CASSLIRDRADVEYF. The CDR3 DNA sequence: TGTGCCAGTAGTTTAATCAGGGATAGAGCAGATGTGGAGTATTTT.

The rearrangement uses TRBV11-3 and TRBJ2-2; the D is unclear. V lost 3 bases, J lost 0 bases, and 14 bases lay in between. The germline gives CDR1 SGHNT, CDR2 YENEEA. This CDR3 contains 17 residues. The CDR3 DNA sequence: TGTGCCAGCAGCTTTCCTAAGGACGGATCGAACACCGGGGAGCTGTTTTTT. Encoded protein: CASSFPKDGSNTGELFF. Together with reference TRBV11-3 and TRBJ2-2, the CDR3 gives the full variable domain: EAGVVQSPRYKIIEKKQPVAFWCNPISGHNTLYWYLQNLGQGPELLIRYENEEAVDDSQLPKDRFSAERLKGVDSTLKIQPAELGDSAVYLCASSFPKDGSNTGELFFGEGSRLTVL.

The chain links TRBV12-3 or TRBV12-4 to TRBJ2-7; D gene uncertain. The V end lost 3 bases, the J end lost 2 bases, and 14 bases lay between the germline ends. CDR3 size: 15 residues. The DNA for the CDR3 is TGTGCCAGCAGTTTGGGCGGAAAGCGTACCTACGAGCAGTACTTC. Amino acids: CASSLGGKRTYEQYF.

The chain uses TRBV29-1 and TRBJ2-3; the match to TRBD2 covers 10 bases. CDR1 is SQVTM and CDR2 is ANQGSEA in the germline V gene. J lost 0 bases, V lost 4 bases, and 4 bases had no gene match. This CDR3 region has 15 residues. DNA of the CDR3: TGCAGCGTTGGGACTAGCGGTGCTAGCACAGATACGCAGTATTTT. Its protein product is CSVGTSGASTDTQYF.

J is TRBJ2-5 and V is TRBV7-3, with 11 bases that match TRBD1. The J call may be in error: the DNA end matches TRBJ2-7 better. The CDR3 length is 15 residues. Germline V gene sequence: CDR1 SGHTA, CDR2 FQGTGA. CDR3 DNA sequence: TGTGCCAGCAGCCAGAGTGCCGGGACAGGGGGCGAGCAGTACTTC. It translates to CASSQSAGTGGEQYF.

V and J are TRBV7-2 and TRBJ1-4; TRBD1 is a possible D gene (5 bases). The ends were cut back, 5 bases at V and 7 bases at J, with 17 bases in the middle. Germline-derived CDR1 and CDR2 are SGHTA and FQGNSA. The CDR3 contains 15 residues. In DNA, the CDR3 is TGTGCCAGCAGCCGAAACGGGGCGCGTGGTGAAAAACTGTTTTTT. This codes for CASSRNGARGEKLFF.

This sequence joins TRBV7-9 and TRBJ1-5; D ambiguous. The CDR3 sequence is 18 residues long. The germline gives CDR1 SEHNR, CDR2 FQNEAQ (reference sequence). Trimming stripped 5 bases from V and 9 bases from J, with 29 bases between. The CDR3 nucleotides are TGTGCCAGCAGCCACGCGGGTGCCCCTTACGGGGATATCACGCCCCAGCATTTT. It encodes CASSHAGAPYGDITPQHF. The entire variable domain, with the rest obtained from reference TRBV7-9 and TRBJ1-5, is as follows: DTGVSQNPRHKITKRGQNVTFRCDPISEHNRLYWYRQTLGQGPEFLTYFQNEAQLEKSRLLSDRFSAERPKGSFSTLEIQRTEQGDSAMYLCASSHAGAPYGDITPQHFGDGTRLSIL.

On this clonotype: A much larger clone is a single base away; this may be a read error. This chain links TRBV28 with TRBJ2-5, with D possibly being TRBD1 (5 bases). The J call is uncertain, as TRBJ2-7 better fits the DNA end. Germline V gene sequence: CDR1 MDHEN, CDR2 SYDVKM. CDR3 length: 13 residues. The DNA of the CDR3 is TGTGCCAGCAGTCGCAGACAGACCTACGAGCAGTACTTC. Protein: CASSRRQTYEQYF.

J is TRBJ2-7 and V is TRBV7-2, with 9 positions matching TRBD1. In germline, CDR1 is SGHTA, CDR2 FQGNSA. This CDR3 region has 16 residues. V shed 2 bases, J shed 7 bases, and the junction held 12 bases outside the gene matches. For the CDR3, the DNA is TGTGCCAGCAGCTTACCCCGGACAGGGGAATGGGGTGAGCAGTACTTC. Translating it yields CASSLPRTGEWGEQYF.

The chain has TRBV30 and TRBJ2-3; unclear D gene. Trimming removed 2 bases at V and 0 bases at J, with 12 bases between. Germline-derived CDR1 and CDR2 are GTSNPN and SVGIG (reference sequence). The CDR3 has 15 residues. The CDR3 spells CAWSSRSTSTDTQYF. The CDR3 DNA reads TGTGCCTGGAGTTCGCGGTCTACTAGCACAGATACGCAGTATTTT. The full variable domain, in which reference TRBV30 and TRBJ2-3 provide the parts outside the CDR3, is SQTIHQWPATLVQPVGSPLSLECTVEGTSNPNLYWYRQAAGRGLQLLFYSVGIGQISSEVPQNLSASRPQDRQFILSSKKLLLSDSGFYLCAWSSRSTSTDTQYFGPGTRLTVL.

The chain carries TRBV5-6 and TRBJ2-1; 10 bases are a match to TRBD2. V was pared by 0 bases and J by 4 bases, with 4 bases of the junction left unmatched. Germline V gene sequence: CDR1 SGHDT, CDR2 YYEEEE. The CDR3 covers 16 residues. The chain's CDR3 is CASSLAGLAEYNEQFF. The CDR3 DNA is TGTGCCAGCAGCTTGGCAGGACTAGCGGAGTACAATGAGCAGTTCTTC.